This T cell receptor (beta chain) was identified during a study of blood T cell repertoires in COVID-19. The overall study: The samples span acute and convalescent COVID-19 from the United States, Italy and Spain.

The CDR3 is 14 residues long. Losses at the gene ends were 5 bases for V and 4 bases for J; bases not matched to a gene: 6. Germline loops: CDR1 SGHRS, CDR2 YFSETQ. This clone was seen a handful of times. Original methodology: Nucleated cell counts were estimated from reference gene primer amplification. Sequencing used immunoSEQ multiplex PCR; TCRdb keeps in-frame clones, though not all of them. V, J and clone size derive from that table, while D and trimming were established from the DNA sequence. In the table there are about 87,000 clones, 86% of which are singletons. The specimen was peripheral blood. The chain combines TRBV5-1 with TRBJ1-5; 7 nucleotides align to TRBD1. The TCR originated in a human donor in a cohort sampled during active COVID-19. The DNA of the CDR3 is TGCGCCAGCAGTCAGGGGGAGAGAAATCAGCCCCAGCATTTT. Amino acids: CASSQGERNQPQHF.